A single T cell receptor (beta chain) is shown here with its context. The data were produced by immunoSEQ multiplex PCR, yet TCRdb's version contains in-frame clones alone and is incomplete. Of some 45,000 clones listed, about 85% were seen once; the top ten hold roughly 5%. The CDR3 consists of 12 residues. Looked up from germline, CDR1 is LNHNV and CDR2 is YYDKDF (reference sequence). The ends were cut back, 2 bases at V and 10 bases at J, with 11 bases in the middle. The data were taken from a study of OX40 agonist ivuxolimab in advanced cancers. Sequencing used CD4+ or CD8+ T cells sorted from blood, obtained in a trial of the OX40 agonist ivuxolimab. The chain employs TRBV15 and TRBJ1-1, with unresolved D. The source of this sequence is an adult with an advanced solid tumor such as melanoma, head and neck, liver or kidney cancer. The CDR3: CATSRPPRGAFF. The DNA of the CDR3 is TGTGCCACCAGCAGACCACCTAGAGGAGCTTTCTTT.